These 30 T cell receptor beta chains came from one sample sequenced in a study of cytomegalovirus exposure and HLA in healthy donors. Here immunoSEQ multiplex PCR was the method, and the copy in TCRdb shows in-frame clones only, minus some. The repertoire holds approximately 54,000 clones, with approximately 90% as singletons. Sequencing was carried out using PBMCs. Receptor source: a woman aged 18-29 years in good health and CMV-seropositive.

V and J are TRBV2 and TRBJ2-2, with a possible D match to TRBD2 (6 bases). The CDR3 sequence is 13 residues long. The V gene's germline CDR1 is SNHLY and CDR2 FYNNEI. Trimming removed 7 bases at V and 6 bases at J, with 12 bases between. CDR3 nucleotide sequence: TGTGCCAGCACGGGGAGCGGGCCCGGGGAGCTGTTTTTT. It translates to CASTGSGPGELFF.

The V and J genes are TRBV5-7 and TRBJ2-7; 10 bases match TRBD1. Being an ORF, TRBV5-7 has a function that is uncertain. There are 13 residues in the CDR3. J gave up 3 bases and V 10 bases, and 7 bases lay outside the gene matches. DNA for the CDR3: TGTGCCTGCTCTCGGACAGGGGGCTACGAGCAGTACTTC. Translating gives CACSRTGGYEQYF.

This clone was observed once. The V and J genes are TRBV18 and TRBJ1-4, with a possible D match to TRBD1 (6 bases). Germline CDR1 KGHSH, CDR2 LQKENI. This CDR3 is built from 14 residues. V lost 3 bases and J lost 10, with 15 bases in between. The CDR3 loop reads CASSPDTGMGKLFF. CDR3 nucleotides: TGTGCCAGCTCACCGGACACAGGGATGGGAAAACTGTTTTTT.

Comment on this clone: At one of its ends the junction is not consistent with the germline gene, which may arise from a read error. Other DNA sequences in the sample encode the same CDR3. The chain recombines TRBV20-1 with TRBJ2-3, with D hard to call. Germline CDR1 and CDR2: DFQATT and SNEGSKA (reference sequence). The CDR3 has 10 amino acids. CDR3 bases: TGCAGTGCTAGCAAAGATACGCAGTATTTT. This sequence encodes CSASKDTQYF.

This chain connects TRBV27 to TRBJ2-1; 7 nucleotides agree with TRBD2. With 3 bases clipped from V and 0 bases from J, the junction kept 11 bases outside the gene matches. Germline CDR1 reads MNHEY; CDR2 reads SMNVEV (reference sequence). CDR3 length: 18 amino acids. CDR3 sequence reads: CASSLKRGVSSSYNEQFF. The DNA for the CDR3 is TGTGCCAGCAGTTTGAAACGGGGGGTCTCTAGCTCCTACAATGAGCAGTTCTTC.

The chain is built from TRBV7-6 and TRBJ2-2; 7 positions match TRBD1. CDR1 is SGHVS and CDR2 is FNYEAQ in the germline V gene. V lost 5 bases, J lost 2 bases, and 5 bases stayed unmatched. The CDR3 has 15 residues. In DNA form, the CDR3 reads TGTGCCAGCAGCCTACAGGGGTCAAACACCGGGGAGCTGTTTTTT. Protein: CASSLQGSNTGELFF. Full variable domain (outside the CDR3, taken from reference TRBV7-6 and TRBJ2-2): GAGVSQSPRYKVTKRGQDVALRCDPISGHVSLYWYRQALGQGPEFLTYFNYEAQQDKSGLPNDRFSAERPEGSISTLTIQRTEQRDSAMYRCASSLQGSNTGELFFGEGSRLTVL.

The V and J genes are TRBV9 and TRBJ1-2, with D unclear. V was cut by 1 base and J by 7 bases, with 11 bases left in between. The CDR3 consists of 13 residues. The germline V gene has CDR1 SGDLS and CDR2 YYNGEE. The CDR3 sequence: CASSVRVGAGYTF. The CDR3 DNA reads as TGTGCCAGCAGCGTACGGGTGGGAGCTGGCTACACCTTC.

The genes are TRBV5-1 and TRBJ1-3, with D maybe TRBD1 (5 bases). The ends were cut back, 1 base at V and 3 bases at J, with 11 bases in the middle. Germline V gene data show CDR1 as SGHRS and CDR2 as YFSETQ. The CDR3 spans 15 residues. The CDR3 bases are TGCGCCAGCAGCTTGCTAGGGGATGTTGGAAACACCATATATTTT. Protein: CASSLLGDVGNTIYF. Full variable domain (remainder filled in from reference TRBV5-1 and TRBJ1-3): KAGVTQTPRYLIKTRGQQVTLSCSPISGHRSVSWYQQTPGQGLQFLFEYFSETQRNKGNFPGRFSGRQFSNSRSEMNVSTLELGDSALYLCASSLLGDVGNTIYFGEGSWLTVV.

About this clone: One junction end does not reproduce the germline sequence, and a read error may be involved. The J gene is TRBJ2-5, the V gene TRBV7-2; 10 nucleotides match TRBD2. Germline-derived CDR1 and CDR2 are SGHTA and FQGNSA. The CDR3 has 14 residues. The CDR3 region has the DNA TGTGCCAGCAGCCTAGCGGGGGCAGGAGAGACCCAGTACTTC. As protein: CASSLAGAGETQYF.

The chain carries TRBV14 and TRBJ2-7; D might be TRBD2 (6 bases). In germline, CDR1 is SGHDN, CDR2 FVKESK. CDR3 length: 16 amino acids. Trimming removed 1 base from V and 0 bases from J, with 13 bases in between. The CDR3 reads CASSQGQGLYSYEQYF. The CDR3 DNA reads TGTGCCAGCAGCCAAGGGCAGGGACTTTACTCCTACGAGCAGTACTTC.

The chain has TRBV19 and TRBJ2-1, with D perhaps matching TRBD1 (5 bases). V was pared by 3 bases and J by 6 bases, with 12 bases between. Germline assignment: CDR1 LNHDA and CDR2 SQIVND (reference sequence). The CDR3 length is 14 residues. CDR3 nucleotide sequence: TGTGCCAGTAGTATTAGGGGAAGGGTCAATGAGCAGTTCTTC. This sequence encodes CASSIRGRVNEQFF.

The genes are TRBV6-5 and TRBJ2-7; 7 positions match TRBD1. The germline CDR1 and CDR2 sequences are MNHEY and SVGAGI. V was clipped by 6 bases and J by 5 bases; unmatched bases: 7. The CDR3 totals 13 residues. CDR3 protein: CASSGTGVDEQYF. The CDR3 nucleotides read TGTGCCAGCAGCGGTACAGGGGTGGACGAGCAGTACTTC.

This clone was observed a single time. This CDR3 is also generated by other DNA sequences in the sample. This chain uses TRBV5-1 with TRBJ2-3; a weak D match, TRBD1 (6 bases). CDR1 and CDR2 from the germline V gene are SGHRS and YFSETQ. The CDR3 contains 14 residues. With 4 bases removed from V and 0 bases from J, the gap between germline ends came to 9 bases. The CDR3 sequence is CASSPGQSTDTQYF. The DNA for the CDR3 is TGCGCCAGCAGCCCAGGACAGAGCACAGATACGCAGTATTTT. The full variable domain, with the rest looked up from reference TRBV5-1 and TRBJ2-3, is KAGVTQTPRYLIKTRGQQVTLSCSPISGHRSVSWYQQTPGQGLQFLFEYFSETQRNKGNFPGRFSGRQFSNSRSEMNVSTLELGDSALYLCASSPGQSTDTQYFGPGTRLTVL.

This sequence joins TRBV5-1 and TRBJ1-2; D remains ambiguous. Germline CDR1 is SGHRS and CDR2 is YFSETQ. The CDR3 runs to 17 residues. V was cut by 0 bases and J by 5 bases, with 20 bases left in between. DNA of the CDR3: TGCGCCAGCAGCTTGGAGGCGGGTATCAAGTTCGGTTATGGCTACACCTTC. Amino acid sequence: CASSLEAGIKFGYGYTF. Drawing the rest from reference TRBV5-1 and TRBJ1-2, the complete variable domain is KAGVTQTPRYLIKTRGQQVTLSCSPISGHRSVSWYQQTPGQGLQFLFEYFSETQRNKGNFPGRFSGRQFSNSRSEMNVSTLELGDSALYLCASSLEAGIKFGYGYTFGSGTRLTVV.

The DNA for the CDR3 is TGTGCCAGCAGCTTGGTAGGGGTAGGGTCAACTAATGAAAAACTGTTTTTT. Its protein is CASSLVGVGSTNEKLFF. The chain employs TRBV5-6 and TRBJ1-4; possible D gene TRBD1, 5 bases. Germline loops: CDR1 SGHDT, CDR2 YYEEEE. The CDR3 runs 17 residues. The V gene lost 0 bases and the J gene lost 0 bases, with 12 bases spanning the gap.

J is TRBJ1-6 and V is TRBV6-5, with D perhaps TRBD1 (6 bases). CDR1 and CDR2 (germline): MNHEY, SVGAGI. This CDR3 comprises 16 residues. Trimming cost V 4 bases and J 3 bases, with 13 bases left between them. The CDR3: CASSSDSARYNSPLHF. As DNA, the CDR3 is TGTGCCAGCAGTTCGGACAGCGCGCGCTATAATTCACCCCTCCACTTT.

The gene calls are TRBV30 and TRBJ2-1; D is ambiguous. The V and J ends lost 3 bases and 4 bases respectively, with 10 bases between them. Germline V gene lookup returns CDR1 GTSNPN and CDR2 SVGIG (reference sequence). The CDR3 consists of 13 residues. CDR3 nucleotide sequence: TGTGCCTGGAGGGTATCAGCGTACAATGAGCAGTTCTTC. Encoded protein: CAWRVSAYNEQFF.

The chain links TRBV5-5 to TRBJ2-7, with D possibly TRBD2 on 6 matching bases. In germline, CDR1 is SGHKS, CDR2 YYEKEE (reference sequence). This CDR3 contains 15 residues. The V gene lost 2 bases and the J gene lost 0 bases, with 12 bases spanning the gap. The CDR3 loop reads CASSFGDSSSYEQYF. CDR3 sequence (DNA): TGTGCCAGCAGCTTTGGGGACTCGAGCTCCTACGAGCAGTACTTC.

V is TRBV11-1 and J is TRBJ2-2, with 7 bases identical to TRBD1. Germline assignment: CDR1 SGHAT and CDR2 FQDESV (reference sequence). This CDR3 region has 16 residues. The V gene end was trimmed by 2 bases and the J gene end by 4 bases; junction bases not matched to a gene: 7. The CDR3 loop is CASSLKKGAVTGELFF. In DNA form, the CDR3 reads TGTGCCAGCAGCTTAAAGAAGGGGGCGGTCACCGGGGAGCTGTTTTTT.

This clone has a handful of counts. V is TRBV5-1 and J is TRBJ1-4; weak D call: TRBD1 (5 bases). With 1 base removed from V and 0 bases from J, the gap between germline ends came to 7 bases. The CDR3 totals 15 residues. The germline gives CDR1 SGHRS, CDR2 YFSETQ. In nucleotides, the CDR3 is TGCGCCAGCAGCTTGCTAGGGGCAACTAATGAAAAACTGTTTTTT. It translates to CASSLLGATNEKLFF. Together with reference TRBV5-1 and TRBJ1-4, the CDR3 gives the full variable domain: KAGVTQTPRYLIKTRGQQVTLSCSPISGHRSVSWYQQTPGQGLQFLFEYFSETQRNKGNFPGRFSGRQFSNSRSEMNVSTLELGDSALYLCASSLLGATNEKLFFGSGTQLSVL.

This chain joins TRBV11-2 and TRBJ1-3; D call uncertain. V was cut by 0 bases and J by 1 base, with 4 bases left in between. This CDR3 is built from 14 residues. Germline values: CDR1 SGHAT, CDR2 FQNNGV. The CDR3 DNA follows: TGTGCCAGCAGCTTAGAGAGGTCTGGAAACACCATATATTTT. Translating it yields CASSLERSGNTIYF.

The chain couples TRBV9 to TRBJ2-5; D call uncertain. The CDR3 loop spans 13 amino acids. Germline V gene data show CDR1 as SGDLS and CDR2 as YYNGEE. V lost 0 bases to trimming and J lost 5 bases, with 8 bases between them. The CDR3, as DNA: TGTGCCAGCAGCGTAGTTAACGGGGAGACCCAGTACTTC. Protein sequence: CASSVVNGETQYF.

V and J are TRBV13 and TRBJ2-7; 9 bases match TRBD1. Unmatched junction bases numbered 6, after V lost 5 bases and J lost 4 bases. CDR3 length: 14 residues. Looked up from germline, CDR1 is PRHDT and CDR2 is FYEKMQ (reference sequence). In nucleotides, the CDR3 is TGTGCCAGCAGCGTAACAGGGGGCGGGTACGAGCAGTACTTC. Encoded protein: CASSVTGGGYEQYF.

There are a few counts of this clone. The chain employs TRBV10-3 and TRBJ1-2; 7 nucleotides line up with TRBD1. With 3 bases clipped from V and 8 bases from J, the junction kept 0 bases outside the gene matches. The germline gives CDR1 ENHRY, CDR2 SYGVKD. The CDR3 contains 11 residues. Here the CDR3 DNA reads TGTGCCATCAGTGAAGGGGGCGGCTACACCTTC. Its translation: CAISEGGGYTF.

This chain connects TRBV7-8 to TRBJ2-2; the D is unclear. The length of the CDR3 is 16 residues. Germline values: CDR1 SGHVS, CDR2 FQNEAQ. The germline V and J ends were trimmed by 4 bases and 0 bases, with 12 bases remaining between them. The CDR3 is CASSYSLPANTGELFF. In nucleotides, the CDR3 is TGTGCCAGCAGCTATTCACTGCCCGCGAACACCGGGGAGCTGTTTTTT.

Remarks on this clone: Other DNA sequences from this sample encode an identical CDR3 as well. CDR3 residues: CASSRGSNQPQHF. Here the CDR3 DNA reads TGTGCCAGCTCACGAGGGAGCAATCAGCCCCAGCATTTT. The V gene is TRBV18, the J gene TRBJ1-5; D uncertain. V was cut by 4 bases and J by 1 base, with 5 bases left in between. This CDR3 spans 13 amino acids. Germline assignment: CDR1 KGHSH and CDR2 LQKENI.

This rearrangement joins TRBV5-1 to TRBJ2-2; TRBD2 is a possible D gene (6 bases). Germline V gives CDR1 SGHRS, CDR2 YFSETQ. CDR3 length equals 13 residues. With 8 bases removed from V and 4 bases from J, the gap between germline ends came to 12 bases. The CDR3 DNA is TGCGCCAGTCTTCAGGGAGGCACCGGGGAGCTGTTTTTT. It yields the protein CASLQGGTGELFF.

For the CDR3, the DNA is TGCGCCAGCAGTGAGTCAACAGAATCGAACACTGAAGCTTTCTTT. Its translation: CASSESTESNTEAFF. V and J are TRBV10-2 and TRBJ1-1; no clear D gene. V lost 0 bases, J lost 1 base, and 9 bases lay in between. CDR3 length: 15 amino acids. Germline CDR1 WSHSY, CDR2 SAAADI.

The chain carries TRBV5-1 and TRBJ2-7, with TRBD1 identical over 8 bases. V shed 3 bases and J 5 bases; nucleotides not matched to a gene: 4. The CDR3 is made up of 13 amino acids. Germline V lookup: CDR1 SGHRS, CDR2 YFSETQ. The CDR3 sequence: CASSSTGQDEQYF. The CDR3 DNA sequence: TGCGCCAGCAGCTCCACGGGACAGGACGAGCAGTACTTC.

The V and J genes are TRBV7-2 and TRBJ1-6, with a weak D call TRBD1 (5 bases). CDR3 length: 15 residues. V lost 1 base and J 7 bases, leaving 11 bases between the germline ends. Looked up from germline, CDR1 is SGHTA and CDR2 is FQGNSA. CDR3 coding DNA: TGTGCCAGCAGCTTAGGTAGGGGCGCGAATTCACCCCTCCACTTT. Its protein is CASSLGRGANSPLHF.